Below are 30 T cell receptor beta chains sequenced from a single sample in a study of long-term antiretroviral therapy in people with HIV. This was the immunoSEQ v3.0 assay at survey level. The table came from immunoSEQ multiplex PCR; TCRdb's copy has only in-frame clones and leaves some out. The table shows about 35,000 clones, with around 79% occurring only once. The material was unsorted PBMCs, obtained 3 years after starting antiretroviral therapy. These receptors came from a man in his forties or fifties with HIV.

V is TRBV7-9 and J is TRBJ2-7, with 11 bases fitting TRBD1. The germline V gene has CDR1 SEHNR and CDR2 FQNEAQ (reference sequence). The CDR3 covers 15 residues. Trimming cost V 5 bases and J 6 bases; bases outside gene matches: 9. The CDR3 spells CASSPPGQGVVEQYF. The CDR3, as DNA: TGTGCCAGCAGCCCTCCGGGACAGGGGGTAGTCGAGCAGTACTTC.

In this sample, this clone turned up a few times. This sequence joins TRBV5-1 and TRBJ1-2; D is possibly TRBD1 (5 bases). Trimming cost V 0 bases and J 8 bases, with 11 bases left between them. This CDR3 contains 13 residues. Germline V gene sequence: CDR1 SGHRS, CDR2 YFSETQ. The CDR3: CASSLDPGRGYTF. The CDR3, as DNA: TGCGCCAGCAGCTTGGACCCAGGGCGCGGCTACACCTTC.

This chain uses TRBV20-1 with TRBJ1-2; no reliable D call. Trimming removed 0 bases at V and 4 bases at J, with 3 bases between. The CDR3 contains 11 residues. Germline assignment: CDR1 DFQATT and CDR2 SNEGSKA (reference sequence). The CDR3 protein is CSAREGYGYTF. DNA for the CDR3: TGCAGTGCTAGAGAGGGCTATGGCTACACCTTC.

The chain combines TRBV28 with TRBJ2-7; tentative D call: TRBD2 (6 bases). Germline CDR1 reads MDHEN; CDR2 reads SYDVKM. There are 17 residues in the CDR3. The germline V and J ends were trimmed by 7 bases and 1 base, with 23 bases remaining between them. For the CDR3, the DNA is TGTGCCAGCAATATAGCGGACCCGTCAAAGTTTTCCTACGAGCAGTACTTC. It is translated as CASNIADPSKFSYEQYF.

V gene TRBV11-2 combines with J gene TRBJ2-1; a possible D gene is TRBD1 (6 bases). There are 15 residues in the CDR3. Trimming removed 5 bases at V and 0 bases at J, with 11 bases between. Germline CDR1 is SGHAT and CDR2 is FQNNGV. CDR3 sequence (DNA): TGTGCCAGCAGCGGCGGACAGTTCTCCTACAATGAGCAGTTCTTC. Its protein is CASSGGQFSYNEQFF.

The gene calls are TRBV14 and TRBJ2-2; 7 bases align to TRBD1. The CDR3 covers 14 residues. Trimming cost V 4 bases and J 6 bases; bases outside gene matches: 5. The germline V gene has CDR1 SGHDN and CDR2 FVKESK. The CDR3 region is CASSPPTGPGELFF. For the CDR3, the DNA is TGTGCCAGCAGCCCGCCGACAGGGCCCGGGGAGCTGTTTTTT.

The rearrangement uses TRBV4-1 and TRBJ2-1; 11 positions agree with TRBD2. This CDR3 region has 18 residues. V dropped 1 base and J dropped 5; count of bases not matched to a gene: 10. Per germline, CDR1 MGHRA and CDR2 YSYEKL. CDR3 sequence reads: CASSQVPTLAGGDNEQFF. The DNA of the CDR3 is TGCGCCAGCAGCCAAGTCCCCACCTTAGCGGGGGGGGACAATGAGCAGTTCTTC.

Here the CDR3 reads CASSPDDYGYTF. CDR3 nucleotide sequence: TGTGCCAGCAGCCCGGACGATTATGGCTACACCTTC. V and J are TRBV2 and TRBJ1-2; D is ambiguous. Looked up from germline, CDR1 is SNHLY and CDR2 is FYNNEI. The CDR3 totals 12 residues. V was pared by 6 bases and J by 5 bases, with 10 bases between.

The chain couples TRBV6-6 to TRBJ2-2; D remains unclear. V was clipped by 2 bases and J by 3 bases, with 10 bases between them. The CDR3 runs to 15 residues. Germline loops: CDR1 MNHNY, CDR2 SVGAGI (reference sequence). Here the CDR3 DNA reads TGTGCCAGCAGTTACAGTCGACGGGACACCGGGGAGCTGTTTTTT. It yields the protein CASSYSRRDTGELFF.

The chain recombines TRBV9 with TRBJ2-3; D is unresolved. The CDR3 runs 15 residues. Trimming removed 0 bases from V and 1 base from J, with 9 bases in between. Germline assignment: CDR1 SGDLS and CDR2 YYNGEE. The CDR3 is CASSVEAARTDTQYF. For the CDR3, the DNA is TGTGCCAGCAGCGTAGAGGCAGCCCGCACAGATACGCAGTATTTT.

This rearrangement joins TRBV5-4 to TRBJ1-1; 9 nucleotides line up with TRBD1. The germline V gene has CDR1 SGHNT and CDR2 YYREEE (reference sequence). Germline trimming cut 4 bases from V and 0 bases from J; bases unmatched to any gene: 7. The CDR3 has 16 amino acids. This chain's CDR3 is CASSTTGQGMNTEAFF. CDR3 bases: TGTGCCAGCAGCACTACGGGACAGGGAATGAACACTGAAGCTTTCTTT. The variable domain in full, completed from reference TRBV5-4 and TRBJ1-1, reads ETGVTQSPTHLIKTRGQQVTLRCSSQSGHNTVSWYQQALGQGPQFIFQYYREEENGRGNFPPRFSGLQFPNYSSELNVNALELDDSALYLCASSTTGQGMNTEAFFGQGTRLTVV.

V usage is TRBV9 and J usage is TRBJ2-3; perhaps D is TRBD1 or TRBD2 (5 bases each). Trimming pared 0 bases from V and 2 bases from J, leaving 7 bases between. Germline V gene sequence: CDR1 SGDLS, CDR2 YYNGEE. CDR3 length equals 14 residues. CDR3 in DNA: TGTGCCAGCAGCGTAGCAGGGACCACAGATACGCAGTATTTT. Translating it yields CASSVAGTTDTQYF.

The chain couples TRBV5-1 to TRBJ2-2; D perhaps matches TRBD2 (6 bases). There are 13 residues in the CDR3. CDR1 SGHRS and CDR2 YFSETQ come from the germline V gene. V was trimmed by 4 bases and J by 4 bases, leaving 8 bases between them. CDR3 DNA: TGCGCCAGCAGCGGGGGACTCACCGGGGAGCTGTTTTTT. It specifies CASSGGLTGELFF.

This clone was observed a single time. The J gene is TRBJ2-4, the V gene TRBV5-6, with 7 bases matching TRBD2. Per germline, CDR1 SGHDT and CDR2 YYEEEE. This CDR3 is built from 15 residues. After removal of 3 bases from V and 5 bases from J, the junction contained 8 bases not matched to a gene. The CDR3 coding sequence is TGTGCCAGCAGCTCGACGTGGGGAGGGGAAAACATTCAGTACTTC. It codes for CASSSTWGGENIQYF.

The CDR3 nucleotides are TGTGCCAGCAGTTTACCAGGACTAGCGGGAGCTGGAGATACGCAGTATTTT. Its translation: CASSLPGLAGAGDTQYF. The chain joins TRBV27 to TRBJ2-3; TRBD2 matches at 13 bases. This CDR3 comprises 17 residues. The germline V gene encodes CDR1 MNHEY and CDR2 SMNVEV (reference sequence). Trimming cost V 2 bases and J 5 bases; bases outside gene matches: 7.

DNA of the CDR3: TGTGCCAGCAGCTTAGCGGTAGATCCCTCCACAGATACGCAGTATTTT. Its protein is CASSLAVDPSTDTQYF. The chain combines TRBV7-8 with TRBJ2-3; D gene ambiguous. Germline CDR1 and CDR2: SGHVS and FQNEAQ. The CDR3 spans 16 residues. Trimming took off 0 bases at V and 2 bases at J, with 12 bases between the two ends. Using reference TRBV7-8 and TRBJ2-3 for the parts outside the CDR3, the full variable domain is GAGVSQSPRYKVAKRGQDVALRCDPISGHVSLFWYQQALGQGPEFLTYFQNEAQLDKSGLPSDRFFAERPEGSVSTLKIQRTQQEDSAVYLCASSLAVDPSTDTQYFGPGTRLTVL.

The V call is TRBV10-1, the J call TRBJ2-7; TRBD1 is a possible D gene (5 bases). Trimming removed 7 bases at V and 2 bases at J, with 15 bases between. Germline CDR1 reads WNHNN; CDR2 reads SYGVQD (reference sequence). The CDR3 extends over 14 amino acids. The CDR3 nucleotides are TGCGCCAGCATGGGCAGGGCTGTAACCTACGAGCAGTACTTC. This codes for CASMGRAVTYEQYF.

The chain links TRBV7-9 to TRBJ2-5, with 9 bases aligning to TRBD1. CDR3 length equals 15 residues. Germline V gene data show CDR1 as SEHNR and CDR2 as FQNEAQ (reference sequence). With 3 bases clipped from V and 5 bases from J, the junction kept 7 bases outside the gene matches. CDR3 sequence (DNA): TGTGCCAGCAGCTTGGGACAGGGAAAGGAGGAGACCCAGTACTTC. This translates into CASSLGQGKEETQYF. The variable domain in full, completed from reference TRBV7-9 and TRBJ2-5, reads DTGVSQNPRHKITKRGQNVTFRCDPISEHNRLYWYRQTLGQGPEFLTYFQNEAQLEKSRLLSDRFSAERPKGSFSTLEIQRTEQGDSAMYLCASSLGQGKEETQYFGPGTRLLVL.

This rearrangement joins TRBV5-5 to TRBJ2-7, with TRBD2 matching 7 bases. CDR3 length: 15 residues. Losses at the gene ends were 3 bases for V and 5 bases for J; bases not matched to a gene: 11. The germline V gene encodes CDR1 SGHKS and CDR2 YYEKEE (reference sequence). The CDR3 DNA reads as TGTGCCAGCAGCTCGAAAGGGCGGGAGCTCGACGAGCAGTACTTC. Translation: CASSSKGRELDEQYF.

This sequence joins TRBV27 and TRBJ1-3; no clear D. This CDR3 contains 15 residues. The V end lost 1 base, the J end lost 2 bases, and 9 bases lay between the germline ends. CDR1 and CDR2 from the germline V gene are MNHEY and SMNVEV (reference sequence). The DNA of the CDR3 is TGTGCCAGCAGTTTATTTGCGGGGACTGGAAACACCATATATTTT. Amino acid sequence: CASSLFAGTGNTIYF.

This sequence joins TRBV13 and TRBJ1-6, with 9 positions matching TRBD1. Germline-derived CDR1 and CDR2 are PRHDT and FYEKMQ (reference sequence). V gave up 4 bases and J gave up 9 bases; unmatched junction bases: 7. CDR3 length: 15 residues. CDR3 sequence reads: CASSYNRGRGSPLHF. In DNA, the CDR3 is TGTGCCAGCAGCTACAACAGGGGGCGGGGTTCACCCCTCCACTTT.

The chain joins TRBV7-2 to TRBJ1-1; D call uncertain. The V and J ends lost 7 bases and 0 bases respectively, with 9 bases between them. The CDR3 has 13 residues. Germline assignment: CDR1 SGHTA and CDR2 FQGNSA. CDR3 coding DNA: TGTGCCAGCACCACATACATGAACACTGAAGCTTTCTTT. Its translation is CASTTYMNTEAFF.

This clone was detected only a few times. This rearrangement joins TRBV15 to TRBJ2-7, with TRBD2 matching over 11 bases. CDR3 length equals 15 residues. Germline V gives CDR1 LNHNV, CDR2 YYDKDF (reference sequence). The trim removed 1 base at V and 9 bases at J, leaving 8 bases unmatched. Here the CDR3 DNA reads TGTGCCACCAGCAGAGTTAGCGGGGGGGCCAGGGGGCAGTACTTC. Protein: CATSRVSGGARGQYF.

The chain links TRBV7-6 to TRBJ2-2; no clear D. The V gene lost 1 base and the J gene lost 4 bases, with 7 bases spanning the gap. Germline lookup yields CDR1 SGHVS and CDR2 FNYEAQ. The CDR3 is made up of 14 amino acids. The CDR3 DNA reads as TGTGCCAGCAGCTTAGGGATTTTCACCGGGGAGCTGTTTTTT. Amino acid sequence: CASSLGIFTGELFF.

V is TRBV11-3 and J is TRBJ2-1; perhaps TRBD2 as D (6 bases). The germline V gene encodes CDR1 SGHNT and CDR2 YENEEA. This CDR3 is built from 14 residues. V was shortened by 3 bases and J by 7 bases, with 13 bases between the two germline ends. CDR3 nucleotides: TGTGCCAGCAGCTTGAGCGGACTATCTAATGAGCAGTTCTTC. Its protein is CASSLSGLSNEQFF.

The gene calls are TRBV27 and TRBJ1-5; D not resolved. Germline loops: CDR1 MNHEY, CDR2 SMNVEV (reference sequence). Trimming removed 9 bases from V and 7 bases from J, with 4 bases in between. CDR3 length equals 9 residues. Here the CDR3 reads CARGQPQHF. CDR3 DNA: TGTGCCAGGGGGCAGCCCCAGCATTTT.

This clone was recorded only once. The chain employs TRBV5-6 and TRBJ2-7; no reliable D call. Trimming took off 0 bases at V and 5 bases at J, with 9 bases between the two ends. Germline V gene lookup returns CDR1 SGHDT and CDR2 YYEEEE. This CDR3 is built from 13 residues. CDR3 sequence reads: CASSLVSSDEQYF. Written as DNA, the CDR3 is TGTGCCAGCAGCTTGGTTTCGAGCGACGAGCAGTACTTC.

This chain uses TRBV15 with TRBJ2-7, with TRBD2 matching over 8 bases. The CDR3 runs 14 residues. The trim removed 5 bases at V and 6 bases at J, leaving 9 bases unmatched. The V gene's germline CDR1 is LNHNV and CDR2 YYDKDF (reference sequence). The CDR3 bases are TGTGCCACCAGCCGCCCTCGGGAGGGAAGCGAGCAGTACTTC. Its translation is CATSRPREGSEQYF.

The rearrangement links TRBV28 to TRBJ1-2; the D is unclear. The germline CDR1 and CDR2 sequences are MDHEN and SYDVKM. There are 14 residues in the CDR3. Trimming removed 3 bases at V and 8 bases at J, with 16 bases between. CDR3 loop: CASSLVGGRIGYTF. Written as DNA, the CDR3 is TGTGCCAGCAGTTTGGTCGGAGGGAGAATAGGCTACACCTTC.

V is TRBV7-2 and J is TRBJ2-7; D gene uncertain. The CDR3 runs to 17 residues. The V end lost 3 bases, the J end lost 0 bases, and 18 bases lay between the germline ends. Germline V lookup: CDR1 SGHTA, CDR2 FQGNSA. The CDR3 DNA reads TGTGCCAGCAGCTTCTCCTCCCGACACTCCTCCTCCTACGAGCAGTACTTC. As protein: CASSFSSRHSSSYEQYF.